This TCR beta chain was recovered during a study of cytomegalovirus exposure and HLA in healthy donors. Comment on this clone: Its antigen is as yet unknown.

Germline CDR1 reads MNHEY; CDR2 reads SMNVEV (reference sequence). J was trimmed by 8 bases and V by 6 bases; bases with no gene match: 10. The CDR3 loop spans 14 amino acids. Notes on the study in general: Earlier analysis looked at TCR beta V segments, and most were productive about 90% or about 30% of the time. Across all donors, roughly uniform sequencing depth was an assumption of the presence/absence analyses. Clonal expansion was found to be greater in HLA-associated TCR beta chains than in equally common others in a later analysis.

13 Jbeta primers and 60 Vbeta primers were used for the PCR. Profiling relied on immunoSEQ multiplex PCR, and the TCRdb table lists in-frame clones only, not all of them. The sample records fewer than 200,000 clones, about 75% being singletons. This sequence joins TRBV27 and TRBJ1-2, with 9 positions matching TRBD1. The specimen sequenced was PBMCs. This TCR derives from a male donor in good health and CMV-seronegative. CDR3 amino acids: CASSGTGGAGGYTF. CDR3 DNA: TGTGCCAGCAGCGGAACAGGGGGCGCCGGGGGCTACACCTTC.